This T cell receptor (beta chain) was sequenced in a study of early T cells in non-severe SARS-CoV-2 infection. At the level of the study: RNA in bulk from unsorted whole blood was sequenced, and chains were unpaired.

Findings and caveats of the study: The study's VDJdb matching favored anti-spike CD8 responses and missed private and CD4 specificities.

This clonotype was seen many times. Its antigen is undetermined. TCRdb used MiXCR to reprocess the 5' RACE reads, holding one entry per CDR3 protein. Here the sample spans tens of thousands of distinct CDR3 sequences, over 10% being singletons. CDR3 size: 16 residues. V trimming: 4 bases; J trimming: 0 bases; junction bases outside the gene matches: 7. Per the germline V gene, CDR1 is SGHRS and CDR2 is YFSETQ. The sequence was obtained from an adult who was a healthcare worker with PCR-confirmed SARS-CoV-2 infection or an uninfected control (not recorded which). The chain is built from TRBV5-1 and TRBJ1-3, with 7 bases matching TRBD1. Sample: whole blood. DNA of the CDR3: TGCGCCAGCAGCAACCAGGGACAGAGCTCTGGAAACACCATATATTTT. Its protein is CASSNQGQSSGNTIYF.